The T cell receptor (beta chain) under discussion was sequenced for a study of response to subunit inactivated influenza vaccine. Study-wide findings and caveats: Researchers suggested that each seasonal influenza vaccination recruits few new T cells.

The CDR3 extends over 12 amino acids. Trimming pared 0 bases from V and 12 bases from J, leaving 11 bases between. The germline V gene has CDR1 MNHEY and CDR2 SVGEGT. MiXCR, applied by TCRdb to the RT-PCR reads, yields one record per CDR3 protein. The sample consists of almost 250,000 distinct CDR3 sequences, less than 15% of them appearing once. This clonotype turned up a few times. Its antigen is undetermined. The sequence derives from a man in his fifties who received an inactivated influenza vaccine. J is TRBJ1-1 and V is TRBV6-2 or TRBV6-3, with D perhaps matching TRBD1 (5 bases). Sample: non-naive T cells sorted from PBMCs, taken approximately 15 days before vaccination. The CDR3 nucleotides read TGTGCCAGCAGTTACTCAGGGGCCCCCCCTTTCTTT. Translation gives CASSYSGAPPFF.